Presented here are 14 T cell receptor beta chains from one specimen sequenced in a study of cytomegalovirus exposure and HLA in healthy donors. The study ran its PCR with 60 Vbeta and 13 Jbeta primers. The repertoire was sequenced with immunoSEQ multiplex PCR; TCRdb's copy has only in-frame clones and lacks some. The sample yields some 150,000 clones, less than 85% seen once. Sequenced sample: PBMCs. Receptors originate from a man aged 35 to 55 in good health and CMV-seronegative.

Regarding this clone: A read error may produce the germline difference seen at one junction end. The genes are TRBV11-2 and TRBJ2-5; TRBD2 aligns across 7 bases. TRBJ2-7 explains the end of the DNA better; the J call may be wrong. In germline, CDR1 is SGHAT, CDR2 FQNNGV. The length of the CDR3 is 19 residues. The CDR3 DNA reads as TGTGCCAGCAGTTTAGCCCGGGACTATGGCTCCACCTTTGGCTACGAGCAGTACTTC. Protein product: CASSLARDYGSTFGYEQYF.

The chain is built from TRBV10-2 and TRBJ2-4; D is undetermined. The V gene lost 5 bases and the J gene lost 0 bases, with 5 bases spanning the gap. This CDR3 is built from 13 residues. Germline V gives CDR1 WSHSY, CDR2 SAAADI. The CDR3 sequence: CASSSGAKNIQYF. DNA of the CDR3: TGCGCCAGCAGTTCCGGAGCCAAAAACATTCAGTACTTC.

J is TRBJ1-5 and V is TRBV9, with 7 nucleotides matching TRBD1. The CDR3 length is 16 residues. CDR1 and CDR2 from the germline V gene are SGDLS and YYNGEE. The junction had 10 bases not matched to a gene; V was cut back by 0 bases and J by 7 bases. CDR3 sequence reads: CASSVGQGGLSQPQHF. The CDR3 bases are TGTGCCAGCAGCGTAGGACAGGGAGGCTTATCCCAGCCCCAGCATTTT.

The CDR3 region is CASTPTGGTGANVLTF. CDR3 bases: TGTGCCAGTACCCCGACAGGGGGAACAGGGGCCAACGTCCTGACTTTC. The chain joins TRBV19 to TRBJ2-6; TRBD1 matches at 9 bases. CDR1 and CDR2 from the germline V gene are LNHDA and SQIVND (reference sequence). V gave up 7 bases and J gave up 4 bases; unmatched junction bases: 8. The CDR3 runs to 16 residues.

This clone was detected a few times. This chain links TRBV7-6 with TRBJ2-5; tentative D call: TRBD2 (5 bases). V was clipped by 5 bases and J by 5 bases, with 12 bases between them. CDR3 length: 13 amino acids. Germline CDR1 is SGHVS and CDR2 is FNYEAQ. CDR3 nucleotides: TGTGCCAGCAGCACTAGGGTTAAGGAGACCCAGTACTTC. It is translated as CASSTRVKETQYF.

The rearrangement uses TRBV11-2 and TRBJ2-6, with D possibly TRBD1 on 6 matching bases. The V gene lost 5 bases and the J gene lost 0 bases, with 20 bases spanning the gap. The CDR3 sequence is 19 residues long. From germline, CDR1 is SGHAT and CDR2 FQNNGV. The CDR3 loop is CASSVNYRVLPSGANVLTF. In nucleotides, the CDR3 is TGTGCCAGCAGCGTCAACTACAGGGTTCTGCCCTCTGGGGCCAACGTCCTGACTTTC.

The chain links TRBV6-4 to TRBJ1-1, with 7 nucleotides matching TRBD1. Per germline, CDR1 MRHNA and CDR2 SNTAGT. This CDR3 comprises 13 residues. V shed 0 bases, J shed 6 bases, and the junction held 1 base outside the gene matches. The CDR3 DNA follows: TGTGCCAGCAGTGACTCGCAGGGGGCTGAAGCTTTCTTT. Its protein product is CASSDSQGAEAFF.

This clone was recorded once. The chain recombines TRBV6-1 with TRBJ1-5, with 7 bases identical to TRBD1. The CDR3 contains 14 residues. In germline, CDR1 is MNHNS, CDR2 SASEGT. V was clipped by 2 bases and J by 5 bases; unmatched bases: 3. This CDR3 reads CASSEWDSDQPQHF. The CDR3 nucleotides read TGTGCCAGCAGTGAATGGGACAGTGATCAGCCCCAGCATTTT.

V gene TRBV7-3 combines with J gene TRBJ2-2; D call uncertain. The CDR3 runs to 14 residues. Germline assignment: CDR1 SGHTA and CDR2 FQGTGA. The ends were cut back, 1 base at V and 7 bases at J, with 10 bases in the middle. The CDR3 sequence: CASSLMHSSGELFF. DNA of the CDR3: TGTGCCAGCAGCTTAATGCACAGTAGCGGGGAGCTGTTTTTT.

The chain is built from TRBV29-1 and TRBJ2-7; TRBD1 aligns across 7 bases. Per germline, CDR1 SQVTM and CDR2 ANQGSEA. V gave up 4 bases and J gave up 0 bases; unmatched junction bases: 9. CDR3 length: 15 amino acids. CDR3 protein: CSVATLTGDSYEQYF. Here the CDR3 DNA reads TGCAGCGTTGCGACTTTAACAGGGGACTCCTACGAGCAGTACTTC.

This clone was observed a few times. The chain uses TRBV5-6 and TRBJ2-2; perhaps TRBD1 as D (6 bases). CDR1 and CDR2 (germline): SGHDT, YYEEEE. This CDR3 comprises 15 residues. V lost 3 bases and J lost 7, with 16 bases in between. CDR3 region: CASSSPLSRGGELFF. The CDR3 coding sequence is TGTGCCAGCAGCTCCCCATTGAGCAGGGGCGGGGAGCTGTTTTTT.

This clone appeared once. This chain joins TRBV18 and TRBJ2-7; D perhaps matches TRBD1 (6 bases). This CDR3 is built from 12 residues. Germline CDR1 and CDR2: KGHSH and LQKENI. V gave up 3 bases and J gave up 6 bases, with 9 bases separating them. The chain's CDR3 is CASSPWGPEQYF. The DNA for the CDR3 is TGTGCCAGCTCACCTTGGGGGCCCGAGCAGTACTTC.

This sequence joins TRBV27 and TRBJ1-2; D unclear. V lost 8 bases and J 2 bases, leaving 12 bases between the germline ends. The CDR3 is made up of 13 amino acids. Germline CDR1 is MNHEY and CDR2 is SMNVEV (reference sequence). CDR3 region: CASGSGSNYGYTF. CDR3 DNA: TGTGCCAGCGGTTCAGGCTCGAACTATGGCTACACCTTC.

The V gene is TRBV7-2, the J gene TRBJ1-1; TRBD1 matches 10 bases. The CDR3 is 12 residues long. V lost 6 bases to trimming and J lost 9 bases; unmatched junction nucleotides: 4. Per the germline V gene, CDR1 is SGHTA and CDR2 is FQGNSA. CDR3 nucleotide sequence: TGTGCCAGCAGGAGAGACAGGGGGCAAGCTTTCTTT. Its protein is CASRRDRGQAFF.